Listed here are 15 T cell receptor beta chains from one sample, sequenced in a study of neurological immune-mediated disorders (dated by TCRdb to about 2019). The library was made by 5' RACE. The listed sequencing device is Illumina HiSeq 2500. Clones were called with MiXCR by TCRdb after fastp trimmed the public reads at Q25, and only in-frame beta chains were retained. Duplicate CDR3 protein sequences are folded into a single record with the most common DNA and genes. Recorded for this sample are about 62,000 distinct CDR3 sequences; more than 4% of them occurred a single time. Around 3.4% of the sample goes to the ten largest clones. Specimen: PBMCs. These receptor sequences come from a woman between 50 and 59 years old with multiple sclerosis.

Comment on this clonotype: Relative to the germline gene, one junction end is altered; a read error may explain this. The rearrangement links TRBV12-5 to TRBJ1-5; possible D gene TRBD1, 6 bases. The CDR3 contains 13 residues. Per germline, CDR1 LGHNT and CDR2 FRNRAP. The CDR3 region is CASGLETGQPQNF. The CDR3 coding sequence is TGTGCTAGTGGTTTGGAGACAGGTCAGCCCCAGAATTTT.

Ten or more counts support this clonotype. The chain has TRBV5-1 and TRBJ2-5; D is possibly TRBD1 (6 bases). Germline lookup yields CDR1 SGHRS and CDR2 YFSETQ. V was cut by 4 bases and J by 4 bases, with 11 bases left in between. The CDR3 covers 13 residues. CDR3 loop: CASSAQGGETQYF. DNA for the CDR3: TGCGCCAGCAGCGCACAGGGTGGAGAGACCCAGTACTTC.

This clonotype has a count of ten or more. The chain is built from TRBV6-6 and TRBJ2-2, with D maybe TRBD2 (5 bases). The germline CDR1 and CDR2 sequences are MNHNY and SVGAGI (reference sequence). The V end was cut by 2 bases, the J end by 6 bases, with 13 bases between. The CDR3 extends over 15 amino acids. The CDR3 is CASSYPGVTAGELFF. The CDR3 DNA sequence: TGTGCCAGCAGTTACCCCGGGGTTACAGCCGGGGAGCTGTTTTTT.

This clonotype occurred many times. The J gene is TRBJ2-7, the V gene TRBV6-2 or TRBV6-3; 8 bases match TRBD1. V lost 5 bases and J lost 7; bases outside the gene matches: 10. CDR1 and CDR2 from the germline V gene are MNHEY and SVGEGT. CDR3 length equals 14 residues. The CDR3 DNA reads TGTGCCAGCAGTGACGGACAGGGCCGTCGGGAGCAGTACTTC. Its translation is CASSDGQGRREQYF.

This clonotype showed up many times. The chain combines TRBV4-2 with TRBJ1-2; tentative D call: TRBD1 (5 bases). Trimming took off 1 base at V and 2 bases at J, with 14 bases between the two ends. This CDR3 comprises 16 residues. Per germline, CDR1 LGHNA and CDR2 YNFKEQ. In DNA form, the CDR3 reads TGTGCCAGCAGCCAAGCATCCGGGGGGAAGAACTATGGCTACACCTTC. This encodes CASSQASGGKNYGYTF.

This clonotype was counted at least ten times. The chain links TRBV5-1 to TRBJ2-7; weak D call: TRBD1 (6 bases). CDR3 length: 16 amino acids. Germline assignment: CDR1 SGHRS and CDR2 YFSETQ. The V gene lost 2 bases and the J gene lost 1 base, with 16 bases spanning the gap. CDR3 region: CASSLSPGTTSYEQYF. In nucleotides, the CDR3 is TGCGCCAGCAGCTTATCTCCCGGGACAACTTCCTACGAGCAGTACTTC.

The rearrangement uses TRBV5-1 and TRBJ2-3; the match to TRBD2 covers 8 bases. The CDR3 covers 15 residues. With 3 bases clipped from V and 2 bases from J, the junction kept 5 bases outside the gene matches. Per germline, CDR1 SGHRS and CDR2 YFSETQ. The CDR3 DNA sequence: TGCGCCAGCAGCTCGGACGGGGGGGCCACAGATACGCAGTATTTT. Its protein is CASSSDGGATDTQYF.

At least ten counts were recorded for this clonotype. This chain links TRBV28 with TRBJ1-3; D is possibly TRBD1 (6 bases). This CDR3 has 14 residues. Trimming cost V 8 bases and J 2 bases, with 13 bases left between them. CDR1 and CDR2 from the germline V gene are MDHEN and SYDVKM. The CDR3 DNA reads TGTGCCAGCTCGCCAGGGGCTGCTGGAAACACCATATATTTT. Amino acid sequence: CASSPGAAGNTIYF.

The rearrangement uses TRBV18 and TRBJ2-5; tentatively, D is TRBD1 or TRBD2 (5 bases each). CDR1 is KGHSH and CDR2 is LQKENI in the germline V gene. This CDR3 has 14 amino acids. V was trimmed by 2 bases and J by 4 bases, leaving 11 bases between them. CDR3 loop: CASSPSSGTETQYF. CDR3 DNA sequence: TGTGCCAGCTCACCATCGTCGGGGACAGAGACCCAGTACTTC. The entire variable domain, with the rest obtained from reference TRBV18 and TRBJ2-5, is as follows: NAGVMQNPRHLVRRRGQEARLRCSPMKGHSHVYWYRQLPEEGLKFMVYLQKENIIDESGMPKERFSAEFPKEGPSILRIQQVVRGDSAAYFCASSPSSGTETQYFGPGTRLLVL.

The table lists this clonotype with many counts. The gene calls are TRBV5-1 and TRBJ2-3; no clear D gene. V was trimmed by 4 bases and J by 2 bases, leaving 8 bases between them. The CDR3 totals 13 residues. Germline V CDR1 and CDR2: SGHRS, YFSETQ. The CDR3 here is CASSKLSTDTQYF. Here the CDR3 DNA reads TGCGCCAGCAGCAAACTTTCCACAGATACGCAGTATTTT. Complete variable domain (other parts from reference TRBV5-1 and TRBJ2-3): KAGVTQTPRYLIKTRGQQVTLSCSPISGHRSVSWYQQTPGQGLQFLFEYFSETQRNKGNFPGRFSGRQFSNSRSEMNVSTLELGDSALYLCASSKLSTDTQYFGPGTRLTVL.

This clonotype was seen many times. This sequence joins TRBV27 and TRBJ1-5; D is uncertain. V lost 5 bases to trimming and J lost 2 bases, with 10 bases between them. This CDR3 spans 14 amino acids. The germline V gene encodes CDR1 MNHEY and CDR2 SMNVEV (reference sequence). The CDR3 region has the DNA TGTGCCAGCAGTCCCCGGGCACGCAATCAGCCCCAGCATTTT. Amino acids: CASSPRARNQPQHF.

This clonotype was detected many times. The chain recombines TRBV5-1 with TRBJ2-3; 12 nucleotides agree with TRBD2. This CDR3 is built from 16 residues. The germline V gene has CDR1 SGHRS and CDR2 YFSETQ. V was pared by 1 base and J by 4 bases, with 4 bases of the junction left unmatched. CDR3 coding DNA: TGCGCCAGCAGCTTGACTAGCGGGGGGCGTGCAGATACGCAGTATTTT. Its translation is CASSLTSGGRADTQYF.

This clonotype was observed at least ten times. The CDR3 region has the DNA TGTGCCAGCAGTTTAGAAGAGATTTCCACTGAAGCTTTCTTT. This sequence encodes CASSLEEISTEAFF. This chain uses TRBV12-3 or TRBV12-4 with TRBJ1-1; D call uncertain. The CDR3 runs to 14 residues. The germline V and J ends were trimmed by 1 base and 4 bases, with 10 bases remaining between them.

This clonotype was seen a handful of times. This chain links TRBV20-1 with TRBJ2-1; D is undetermined. The length of the CDR3 is 12 residues. CDR1 and CDR2 (germline): DFQATT, SNEGSKA (reference sequence). Between the trimmed V and J ends, which lost 5 bases and 7 bases, there was a span of 12 bases. The CDR3 coding sequence is TGCAGTGCTCCTGAAACCAAGAATGAGCAGTTCTTC. This translates into CSAPETKNEQFF.

This clonotype turned up a few times. This chain joins TRBV20-1 and TRBJ2-6, with D uncertain. The germline V gene encodes CDR1 DFQATT and CDR2 SNEGSKA (reference sequence). Trimming shortened V by 2 bases and J by 2 bases, and 7 bases separated the two germline ends. The CDR3 covers 14 residues. The CDR3 loop reads CSARQAPGANVLTF. CDR3 DNA sequence: TGCAGTGCTAGACAGGCTCCTGGGGCCAACGTCCTGACTTTC.